This TCR beta chain stems from a study of blood T cell repertoires in COVID-19. Across the study: COVID-19 samples collected from the United States, Italy and Spain covered acute and convalescent phases.

Original handling: Cell counts per sample came from amplifying reference gene primers. Here immunoSEQ multiplex PCR was the method, and the copy in TCRdb shows in-frame clones only, minus some. The V and J calls and the clone size are those of that table, but D and trimming were determined from the DNA. The data show 150,000 to 200,000 clones, with around 81% seen just once and 11% held by the top ten. V lost 3 bases, J lost 4 bases, and 2 bases stayed unmatched. The germline gives CDR1 SGHRS, CDR2 YFSETQ. The CDR3 sequence is 13 residues long. The V gene is TRBV5-1, the J gene TRBJ1-2; the match to TRBD1 covers 8 bases. The sequence was obtained from a man aged 55 to 70 with active or convalescent COVID-19. The sequenced sample consisted of peripheral blood. CDR3 DNA: TGCGCCAGCAGCTCGGACAGGGCCTATGGCTACACCTTC. Amino acid sequence: CASSSDRAYGYTF. Looking up the rest from reference TRBV5-1 and TRBJ1-2 gives the full variable domain: KAGVTQTPRYLIKTRGQQVTLSCSPISGHRSVSWYQQTPGQGLQFLFEYFSETQRNKGNFPGRFSGRQFSNSRSEMNVSTLELGDSALYLCASSSDRAYGYTFGSGTRLTVV.